Listed below are T cell receptor beta chains from one sample, sequenced in a study of shared clonotypes between healthy human individuals. Clones were sequenced by immunoSEQ multiplex PCR, and TCRdb holds only the in-frame ones, with some missing. The table lists about 2 million clones, over 85% of them singletons. Sequencing was done on a sample of naive CD8+ T cells sorted from blood. Receptors were obtained from a man between 18 and 35 years old in good health. CDR3s include the opening cysteine and the closing phenylalanine or tryptophan. The D gene is left open where the match is weak. Some rows have no size entry. The others give once, few or many, or a class for an expanded clone.

v_call	cdr3_length	d_call	clone_size	j_call	cdr3_nt	cdr3_aa
TRBV30	12	TRBD1	-	TRBJ1-1	TGTGCCTGGGGGCCAGGGGGCACTGAAGCTTTCTTT	CAWGPGGTEAFF
TRBV5-1	15	TRBD1	once	TRBJ2-7	TGCGCCAGCAGCTTGGGGACAGGGGTCACCTACGAGCAGTACTTC	CASSLGTGVTYEQYF
TRBV27	13	-	-	TRBJ2-7	TGTGCCAGCAGTTTCAGGGGGGAGGGAGAGCAGTACTTC	CASSFRGEGEQYF
TRBV7-9	16	TRBD1	-	TRBJ1-2	TGTGCCAGCAGCTCCCGGGACAGGGTCCCGGGCGGGGGCTACACCTTC	CASSSRDRVPGGGYTF
TRBV6-5	11	-	-	TRBJ1-2	TGTGCCAGCAGTCAGGGTTGGGGCTACACCTTC	CASSQGWGYTF
TRBV10-1	14	TRBD2	-	TRBJ2-7	TGCGCCAGCAGTGAGCAGCGGGAGGGAGTCGAGCAGTACTTC	CASSEQREGVEQYF
TRBV7-2	12	-	-	TRBJ2-7	TGTGCCAGCAGCTCTCCCTTTTACGAGCAGTACTTC	CASSSPFYEQYF
TRBV7-8	16	TRBD2	-	TRBJ2-7	TGTGCCAGCAGCACGCGACTAGCGGGCGCCGTCGTGGAGCAGTACTTC	CASSTRLAGAVVEQYF
TRBV11-2	12	-	-	TRBJ1-5	TGTGCCAGCAGCTCCCAGAATCAGCCCCAGCATTTT	CASSSQNQPQHF
TRBV13	14	TRBD1	once	TRBJ1-1	TGTGCCAGCAGCGACCGGGACAGGGCCACTGAAGCTTTCTTT	CASSDRDRATEAFF
TRBV27	16	-	-	TRBJ2-5	TGTGCCAGCGCGAACCTAGGCAGGGAGTCCCAAGAGACCCAGTACTTC	CASANLGRESQETQYF
TRBV30	13	-	-	TRBJ1-2	TGTGCCTGGAGTTGGGGGGCTGGGTATGGCTACACCTTC	CAWSWGAGYGYTF
TRBV15	13	-	once	TRBJ1-4	TGTGCCACCAGCGGAGGAGGGGATGAAAAACTGTTTTTT	CATSGGGDEKLFF
TRBV5-1	15	TRBD1	-	TRBJ1-1	TGCGCCAGCAGCCCTGGACAGGGTCTGAACACTGAAGCTTTCTTT	CASSPGQGLNTEAFF